This T cell receptor beta chain was sequenced in a study of T cell repertoires and leukemia-associated antigens. TCRdb re-called the 5' RACE reads with MiXCR, one entry per CDR3 protein. This table has roughly 12,000 distinct CDR3 sequences, approximately 42% appearing once. Concerning this clonotype: Antigen unknown.

CDR3 length: 15 residues. This chain links TRBV21-1 with TRBJ2-7; the table's D call, TRBD2, was not checked against the DNA. TRBV21-1 counts as a pseudogene. The sequenced sample was CD3+ T cells sorted from blood and cultured. The receptor was isolated from a female donor in good health. CDR3 bases: TGTGCCAGCAGCGACCAGCGGGAGGTCGTCTACAAGCAGTACTTC. Translating gives CASSDQREVVYKQYF.